The TCR beta chain described here comes from a study of T cells after yellow fever vaccination. 5'RACE template switching added a universal primer site and UMIs to TCR cDNA. TCRdb recomputed calls from the 5' RACE reads with MiXCR, one row per CDR3 protein. The repertoire holds 200,000 to 300,000 distinct CDR3 sequences, with around 13% as singletons. This clonotype has at least ten counts. Germline lookup yields CDR1 DFQATT and CDR2 SNEGSKA (reference sequence). The CDR3 is made up of 14 amino acids. The V and J ends lost 3 bases and 2 bases respectively, with 11 bases between them. This sample comprised CD4+ T cells sorted from PBMCs, obtained 45 days after the yellow fever booster vaccination. This chain joins TRBV20-1 and TRBJ1-5; D might be TRBD1 (6 bases). The TCR comes from a man younger than 40 who received the YFV17D yellow fever vaccine. For the CDR3, the DNA is TGCAGTGCTAGTGGCGGGGGCGGCAATCAGCCCCAGCATTTT. Residues: CSASGGGGNQPQHF.